Listed here are 18 T cell receptor beta chains from one sample, sequenced in a study of blood T cell repertoires in COVID-19. Some clones are missing from TCRdb's copy, which holds only in-frame ones; the method was immunoSEQ multiplex PCR. The repertoire holds 60,000 to 85,000 clones, with about 80% as singletons. Sequenced input: peripheral blood. The receptor set was obtained from a human donor in a cohort sampled during active COVID-19.

The V gene is TRBV6-2 or TRBV6-3, the J gene TRBJ2-7; 9 bases map to TRBD1. Germline CDR1 is MNHEY and CDR2 is SVGEGT. The CDR3 loop spans 15 amino acids. J lost 0 bases, V lost 5 bases, and 5 bases had no gene match. In nucleotides, the CDR3 is TGTGCCAGCAGTAGGGACAGGGAGCCCTCCTACGAGCAGTACGTC. This codes for CASSRDREPSYEQYV.

The V gene is TRBV18, the J gene TRBJ1-5; 9 bases are shared with TRBD1. The germline V gene encodes CDR1 KGHSH and CDR2 LQKENI. There are 15 residues in the CDR3. Trimming cost V 3 bases and J 6 bases; bases outside gene matches: 6. The CDR3 region has the DNA TGTGCCAGCTCACCCGGACAGGGGATGGGTCAGCCCCAGCATTTT. It specifies CASSPGQGMGQPQHF.

The chain couples TRBV29-1 to TRBJ1-2; 8 bases line up with TRBD1. The germline V gene has CDR1 SQVTM and CDR2 ANQGSEA. V shed 7 bases, J shed 7 bases, and the junction held 2 bases outside the gene matches. The CDR3 spans 10 residues. This chain's CDR3 is CSGQGPGYTF. CDR3 bases: TGCAGCGGACAGGGGCCTGGCTACACCTTC.

The chain uses TRBV6-2 or TRBV6-3 and TRBJ2-7, with 8 bases lining up with TRBD2. The germline V gene encodes CDR1 MNHEY and CDR2 SVGEGT. With V trimmed by 6 bases and J by 7 bases, 5 bases remained unmatched. The CDR3 sequence is 12 residues long. The CDR3 region is CASSRLAWEQYF. CDR3 sequence (DNA): TGTGCCAGCAGCCGACTAGCGTGGGAGCAGTACTTC.

A single count supports this clone. At one boundary the junction diverges from the germline segment, which might be a read error. The V and J genes are TRBV7-7 and TRBJ2-2; 10 bases match TRBD2. Germline V gene lookup returns CDR1 SSHAT and CDR2 FNYEAQ (reference sequence). The CDR3 is 16 amino acids. The CDR3 is CASSLSGGPNTGELFF. In DNA form, the CDR3 reads TGTGCTAGCAGCCTTAGCGGGGGGCCGAACACCGGGGAGCTGTTTTTT.

This clone turned up a few times. This rearrangement joins TRBV6-5 to TRBJ1-1, with TRBD1 as a possible D gene (5 bases). The CDR3 has 13 amino acids. CDR1 is MNHEY and CDR2 is SVGAGI in the germline V gene. V was cut by 7 bases and J by 1 base, with 10 bases left in between. The CDR3 bases are TGTGCCAGCAACGACGGGGGGAACACTGAAGCTTTCTTT. Encoded protein: CASNDGGNTEAFF.

V gene TRBV14 combines with J gene TRBJ2-5; 13 positions agree with TRBD2. The J segment lost 5 bases and the V segment lost 4 bases, leaving 7 bases of the junction unmatched. The germline V gene has CDR1 SGHDN and CDR2 FVKESK. The CDR3 extends over 16 amino acids. DNA for the CDR3: TGTGCCAGCAGCCGGGGACTAGCGGGGCCCTGGGAGACCCAGTACTTC. Translating it yields CASSRGLAGPWETQYF. Drawing the rest from reference TRBV14 and TRBJ2-5, the complete variable domain is EAGVTQFPSHSVIEKGQTVTLRCDPISGHDNLYWYRRVMGKEIKFLLHFVKESKQDESGMPNNRFLAERTGGTYSTLKVQPAELEDSGVYFCASSRGLAGPWETQYFGPGTRLLVL.

The gene calls are TRBV18 and TRBJ1-6, with TRBD1 identical over 8 bases. Losses at the gene ends were 6 bases for V and 5 bases for J; bases not matched to a gene: 6. The CDR3 has 15 amino acids. Germline CDR1 and CDR2: KGHSH and LQKENI. Here the CDR3 DNA reads TGTGCCAGCTCCCGAATACAGGGGGATAATTCACCCCTCCACTTT. Protein sequence: CASSRIQGDNSPLHF.

The chain combines TRBV7-2 with TRBJ2-3; D possibly corresponds to TRBD2 (6 bases). The CDR3 is 13 amino acids. Trimming shortened V by 5 bases and J by 11 bases, and 17 bases separated the two germline ends. CDR1 is SGHTA, CDR2 FQGNSA, per germline. The CDR3 DNA sequence: TGTGCCAGCAGCCCAAGGCGGGATACCGGGCAGTATTTT. Translating gives CASSPRRDTGQYF.

Here the CDR3 reads CASSSRTSGSYNEQFF. The CDR3 nucleotides are TGTGCCAGCAGCTCCCGGACTAGCGGGTCCTACAATGAGCAGTTCTTC. The V call is TRBV7-2, the J call TRBJ2-1; 11 nucleotides line up with TRBD2. The germline V gene encodes CDR1 SGHTA and CDR2 FQGNSA. CDR3 length: 16 amino acids. Unmatched junction bases numbered 3, after V lost 4 bases and J lost 1 base.

The chain has TRBV5-1 and TRBJ2-7; D is perhaps TRBD2 (8 bases). This CDR3 is built from 15 residues. Trimming cost V 4 bases and J 4 bases, with 18 bases left between them. Germline V gene lookup returns CDR1 SGHRS and CDR2 YFSETQ. Here the CDR3 reads CASSRGGQNSYEQYV. The CDR3 DNA is TGCGCCAGCAGCCGGGGGGGACAGAATTCTTACGAGCAGTACGTC.

The V and J genes are TRBV9 and TRBJ2-1, with no clear D. Germline V gene data show CDR1 as SGDLS and CDR2 as YYNGEE. The CDR3 spans 13 residues. V shed 4 bases and J shed 3 bases, with 8 bases lying between them. The CDR3: CASSLRVYNEQFF. The CDR3 coding sequence is TGTGCCAGCAGCCTTCGGGTCTACAATGAGCAGTTCTTC.

The chain carries TRBV11-2 and TRBJ2-3; D gene ambiguous. The CDR3 consists of 16 residues. Germline-derived CDR1 and CDR2 are SGHAT and FQNNGV. Trimming removed 1 base at V and 4 bases at J, with 15 bases between. The CDR3 nucleotides are TGTGCCAGCAGCTTAGGTGGTTGGGCCTCTTCAGATACGCAGTATTTT. Its translation is CASSLGGWASSDTQYF.

The V call is TRBV11-2, the J call TRBJ1-5; the D gene is possibly TRBD1 (5 bases). The CDR3 contains 14 residues. Germline V gene data show CDR1 as SGHAT and CDR2 as FQNNGV. V was shortened by 1 base and J by 6 bases, with 10 bases between the two germline ends. The CDR3 nucleotides read TGTGCCAGCAGCTTAGCAGGGAGGAGTCAGCCCCAGCATTTT. As protein: CASSLAGRSQPQHF.

The genes are TRBV19 and TRBJ2-3; D is possibly TRBD2 (5 bases). V lost 10 bases and J 2 bases, leaving 13 bases between the germline ends. The CDR3 runs 13 residues. Germline assignment: CDR1 LNHDA and CDR2 SQIVND (reference sequence). The CDR3 DNA reads TGTGCCACCAATAGCGCCCACACAGATACGCAGTATTTT. This codes for CATNSAHTDTQYF.

This rearrangement joins TRBV5-6 to TRBJ2-7; 11 bases are shared with TRBD2. J gave up 7 bases and V 4 bases, and 16 bases lay outside the gene matches. This CDR3 comprises 17 residues. Germline V lookup: CDR1 SGHDT, CDR2 YYEEEE. The CDR3 bases are TGTGCCAGCAGCCTACCTCCCGGGACTAGCGGCCTTGGGGAGCAGTACTTC. It yields the protein CASSLPPGTSGLGEQYF.

The rearrangement links TRBV5-1 to TRBJ2-7; 7 nucleotides match TRBD1. CDR1 and CDR2 (germline): SGHRS, YFSETQ. The CDR3 spans 15 residues. The ends lost 0 bases at V and 0 bases at J; junction bases unmatched: 3. The CDR3 DNA sequence: TGCGCCAGCAGCTTGGCCTGGACAGGCTCCTACGAGCAGTACTTC. This translates into CASSLAWTGSYEQYF.

V is TRBV9 and J is TRBJ2-3, with D unresolved. From germline, CDR1 is SGDLS and CDR2 YYNGEE. V was cut by 4 bases and J by 1 base, with 7 bases left in between. CDR3 length: 13 residues. CDR3 DNA: TGTGCCAGCAGCATAACTGGCACAGATACGCAGTATTTT. This sequence encodes CASSITGTDTQYF. The full variable domain, with the rest looked up from reference TRBV9 and TRBJ2-3, is DSGVTQTPKHLITATGQRVTLRCSPRSGDLSVYWYQQSLDQGLQFLIQYYNGEERAKGNILERFSAQQFPDLHSELNLSSLELGDSALYFCASSITGTDTQYFGPGTRLTVL.